Listed here are 4 T cell receptor beta chains from one sample, sequenced in a study of blood T cell repertoires in COVID-19. Some clones are missing from TCRdb's copy, which holds only in-frame ones; the method was immunoSEQ multiplex PCR. The data hold approximately 160,000 clones, with about 86% observed a single time. Sequencing used peripheral blood. Source of these receptors: a man aged 50-59 years with active or convalescent COVID-19.

The chain carries TRBV7-9 and TRBJ2-3; 8 bases are shared with TRBD2. The CDR3 totals 16 residues. V gave up 11 bases and J gave up 6 bases; unmatched junction bases: 19. Germline loops: CDR1 SEHNR, CDR2 FQNEAQ (reference sequence). The DNA of the CDR3 is TGTGCCTGCCAGACCCGTAAAGCGGGAGATGGCGATACGCAGTATTTT. This encodes CACQTRKAGDGDTQYF.

This rearrangement joins TRBV6-2 or TRBV6-3 to TRBJ2-1, with 8 positions matching TRBD2. The junction had 7 bases not matched to a gene; V was cut back by 2 bases and J by 1 base. Germline V gene data show CDR1 as MNHEY and CDR2 as SVGEGT. The CDR3 contains 17 residues. The CDR3 loop reads CASSYARAGASYNEQFF. CDR3 in DNA: TGTGCCAGCAGTTACGCCCGAGCGGGAGCTTCCTACAATGAGCAGTTCTTC.

The chain joins TRBV15 to TRBJ2-7, with TRBD1 identical over 7 bases. Germline V gives CDR1 LNHNV, CDR2 YYDKDF (reference sequence). The CDR3 sequence is 15 residues long. The trim removed 3 bases at V and 7 bases at J, leaving 12 bases unmatched. CDR3 amino acids: CATSRAGTALREQYF. The CDR3 region has the DNA TGTGCCACCAGCAGGGCAGGGACAGCACTACGAGAGCAGTACTTC.

This chain links TRBV5-4 with TRBJ2-7; 9 bases line up with TRBD2. Germline trimming cut 3 bases from V and 6 bases from J; bases unmatched to any gene: 10. The CDR3 covers 15 residues. Looked up from germline, CDR1 is SGHNT and CDR2 is YYREEE (reference sequence). This chain's CDR3 is CASSSAGGRASEQYF. The CDR3 nucleotides are TGTGCCAGCAGCTCGGCAGGCGGGAGGGCCTCCGAGCAGTACTTC.